This T cell receptor beta chain was captured in a study of T cells after yellow fever vaccination. Whole-study context: Low-cell-number fractions were prepared with SMART-Seq v4 Ultra Low Input.

This clonotype was observed at least ten times. Its target is not known. Study-level points and caveats: Some clonotypes were seen in both the CD4 and the CD8 compartments. These made up a small share and likely arose from convergent recombination.

V shed 2 bases and J 7 bases; nucleotides not matched to a gene: 9. Germline lookup yields CDR1 SGDLS and CDR2 YYNGEE. The CDR3 has 17 amino acids. Each CDR3 protein gets one entry after TCRdb re-called the 5' RACE reads with MiXCR. The sample includes about 310,000 distinct CDR3 sequences, roughly 3.5% of them seen just once. J is TRBJ2-1 and V is TRBV9; 13 bases are a match to TRBD2. This sample comprised PBMCs, obtained on the day of the yellow fever booster vaccination. This receptor was identified in a man younger than 35 who received the YFV17D yellow fever vaccine. Here the CDR3 DNA reads TGTGCCAGCAGCGTTCGTTCACTAGCGGGGGGGTCGAATGAGCAGTTCTTC. It codes for CASSVRSLAGGSNEQFF.